The rows below give T cell receptor beta chains drawn from one sample of a study of blood T cells in healthy people across ages. TCRdb passed the 5' RACE reads through MiXCR, listing each CDR3 protein once. The repertoire has approximately 810,000 distinct CDR3 sequences, around 28% of them found once; the top ten carry 15% to 20%. Sequencing was done on a sample of blood. Receptor source: a woman over 75 in good health. CDR3s include the opening cysteine and the closing phenylalanine or tryptophan. D genes are given only for firm matches. Only part of the rows carry a size: once, few, many, or a class if the clone is expanded.

>TRBJ2-1|TRBV6-4|NA|NA
CASSDSSGEQFF
TGTGCCAGCAGTGACTCGAGTGGTGAGCAGTTCTTC
>TRBJ1-5|TRBV12-3/TRBV12-4|NA|many
CASRSLDRPQHF
TGTGCCAGCAGGTCCCTCGATCGGCCCCAGCATTTT
>TRBJ1-5|TRBV11-2|NA|many
CASSLVGPGTYFTQHF
TGTGCCAGCAGCTTAGTAGGGCCTGGGACTTACTTTACTCAGCATTTT
>TRBJ2-4|TRBV19|NA|few
CASSINYPSKNIQYF
TGTGCCAGTAGTATTAACTACCCTTCCAAAAACATTCAGTACTTC
>TRBJ2-1|TRBV10-1|TRBD2|NA
CTSSQSGGAVKQFF
TGCACCAGCAGTCAGAGCGGGGGGGCGGTTAAGCAGTTCTTC
>TRBJ2-1|TRBV10-3|NA|many
CAISDPGTLYNEQFF
TGTGCCATCAGCGATCCCGGGACTCTCTACAATGAGCAGTTCTTC
>TRBJ2-5|TRBV5-1|TRBD2|many
CASSLERLAQETQYF
TGCGCCAGCAGCTTGGAAAGACTAGCCCAAGAGACCCAGTACTTC
>TRBJ1-5|TRBV20-1|NA|NA
CSANRDEQPQHF
TGCAGTGCAAACAGGGACGAGCAGCCCCAGCATTTT
>TRBJ2-7|TRBV7-9|NA|few
CASTEGPNAYEQYF
TGTGCCAGCACGGAGGGGCCCAACGCCTACGAGCAGTACTTC
>TRBJ2-3|TRBV4-2|TRBD2|NA
CASSQELAGADTQYF
TGTGCCAGCAGCCAAGAACTAGCGGGAGCAGATACGCAGTATTTT
>TRBJ1-6|TRBV7-2|NA|NA
CASSLEGRGSYNSPLHF
TGTGCCAGCAGCTTAGAGGGCAGAGGCTCCTATAATTCACCCCTCCACTTT
>TRBJ2-4|TRBV7-2|NA|many
CASSNRQFAKNIQYF
TGTGCCAGCAGTAATAGACAGTTTGCCAAAAACATTCAGTACTTC
>TRBJ2-4|TRBV5-5|NA|many
CASSLGTVAKNIQYF
TGTGCCAGCAGCTTGGGGACAGTAGCCAAAAACATTCAGTACTTC